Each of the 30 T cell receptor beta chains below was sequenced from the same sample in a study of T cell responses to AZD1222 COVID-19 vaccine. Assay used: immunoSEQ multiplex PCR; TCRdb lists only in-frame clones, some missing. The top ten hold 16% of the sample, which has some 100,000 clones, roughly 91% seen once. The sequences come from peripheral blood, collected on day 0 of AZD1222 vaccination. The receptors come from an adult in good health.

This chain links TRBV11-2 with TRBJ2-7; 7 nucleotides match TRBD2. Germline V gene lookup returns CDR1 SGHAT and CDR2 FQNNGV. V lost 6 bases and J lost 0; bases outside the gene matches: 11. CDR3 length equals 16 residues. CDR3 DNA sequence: TGTGCCAGCAGATCCCCCGGTCGCGGGGGCTCCTACGAGCAGTACTTC. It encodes CASRSPGRGGSYEQYF.

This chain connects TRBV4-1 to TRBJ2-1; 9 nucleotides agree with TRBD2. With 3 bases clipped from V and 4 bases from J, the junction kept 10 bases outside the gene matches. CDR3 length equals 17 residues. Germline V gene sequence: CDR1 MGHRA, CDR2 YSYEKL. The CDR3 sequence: CASSQTTSAGGYNEQFF. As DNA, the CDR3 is TGCGCCAGCAGCCAGACTACTAGCGCGGGGGGGTACAATGAGCAGTTCTTC.

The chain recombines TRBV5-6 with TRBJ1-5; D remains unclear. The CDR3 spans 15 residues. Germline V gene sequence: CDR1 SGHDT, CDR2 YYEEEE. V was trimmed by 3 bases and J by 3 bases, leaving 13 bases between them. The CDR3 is CASSSTDAPNQPQHF. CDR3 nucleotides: TGTGCCAGCAGCTCAACTGACGCACCCAATCAGCCCCAGCATTTT.

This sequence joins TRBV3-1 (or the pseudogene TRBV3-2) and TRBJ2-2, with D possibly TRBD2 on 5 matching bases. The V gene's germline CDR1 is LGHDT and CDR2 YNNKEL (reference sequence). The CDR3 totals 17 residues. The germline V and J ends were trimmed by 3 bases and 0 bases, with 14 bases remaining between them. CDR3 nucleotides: TGTGCCAGCAGCCACGCCCGGGGAAGCGCGAACACCGGGGAGCTGTTTTTT. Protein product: CASSHARGSANTGELFF.

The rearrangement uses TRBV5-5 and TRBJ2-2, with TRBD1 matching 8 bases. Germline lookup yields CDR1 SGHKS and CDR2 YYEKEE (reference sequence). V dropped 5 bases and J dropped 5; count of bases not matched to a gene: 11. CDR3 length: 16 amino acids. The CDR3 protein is CASSKIQGAETGELFF. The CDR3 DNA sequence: TGTGCCAGCAGTAAAATCCAGGGGGCCGAAACCGGGGAGCTGTTTTTT.

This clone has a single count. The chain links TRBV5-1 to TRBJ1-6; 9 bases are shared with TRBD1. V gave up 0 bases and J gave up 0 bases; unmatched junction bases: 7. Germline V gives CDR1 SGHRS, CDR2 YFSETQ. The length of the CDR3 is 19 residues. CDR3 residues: CASSLGDRELSSYNSPLHF. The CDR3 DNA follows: TGCGCCAGCAGCTTGGGGGACAGGGAATTGAGCTCCTATAATTCACCCCTCCACTTT.

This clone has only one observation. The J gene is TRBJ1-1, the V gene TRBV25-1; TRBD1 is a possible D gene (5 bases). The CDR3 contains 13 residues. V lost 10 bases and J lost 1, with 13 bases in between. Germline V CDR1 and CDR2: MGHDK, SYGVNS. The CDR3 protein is CATQRRGNTEAFF. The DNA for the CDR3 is TGTGCCACCCAAAGGAGGGGGAACACTGAAGCTTTCTTT.

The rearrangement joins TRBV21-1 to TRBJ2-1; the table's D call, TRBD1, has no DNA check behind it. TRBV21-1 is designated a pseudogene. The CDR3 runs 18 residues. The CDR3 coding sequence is TGTGCCAGCAGCAAAAAATCAGGTAAACAGGCCCTAGACAATGAGCAGTTCTTC. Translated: CASSKKSGKQALDNEQFF.

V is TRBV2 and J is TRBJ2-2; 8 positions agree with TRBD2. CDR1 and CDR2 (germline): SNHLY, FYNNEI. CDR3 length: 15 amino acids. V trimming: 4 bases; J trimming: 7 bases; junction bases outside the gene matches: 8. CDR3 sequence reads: CASSVGGRNNGELFF. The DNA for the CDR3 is TGTGCCAGCAGTGTAGGCGGGAGGAATAACGGGGAGCTGTTTTTT.

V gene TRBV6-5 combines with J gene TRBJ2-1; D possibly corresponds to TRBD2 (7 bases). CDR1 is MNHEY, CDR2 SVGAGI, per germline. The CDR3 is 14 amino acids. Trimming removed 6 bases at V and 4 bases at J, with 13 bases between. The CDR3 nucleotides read TGTGCCAGCAGGAAGGGGGGAGGGTACAATGAGCAGTTCTTC. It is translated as CASRKGGGYNEQFF.

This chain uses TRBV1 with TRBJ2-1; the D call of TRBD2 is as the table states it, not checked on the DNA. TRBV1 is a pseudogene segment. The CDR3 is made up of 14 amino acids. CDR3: CTSSPSGDYNEQFF. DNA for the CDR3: TGCACCAGCAGCCCAAGCGGGGATTACAATGAGCAGTTCTTC.

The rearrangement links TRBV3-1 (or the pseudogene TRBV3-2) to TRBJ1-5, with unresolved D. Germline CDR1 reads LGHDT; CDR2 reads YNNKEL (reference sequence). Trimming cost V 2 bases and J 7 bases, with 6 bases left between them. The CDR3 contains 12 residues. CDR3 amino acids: CASSQLGQPQHF. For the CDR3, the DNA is TGTGCCAGCAGCCAACTGGGACAGCCCCAGCATTTT.

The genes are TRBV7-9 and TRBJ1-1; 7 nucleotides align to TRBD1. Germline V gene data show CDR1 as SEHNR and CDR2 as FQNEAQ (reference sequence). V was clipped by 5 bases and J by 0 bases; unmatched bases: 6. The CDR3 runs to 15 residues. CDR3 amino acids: CASSIGTAMNTEAFF. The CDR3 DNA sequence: TGTGCCAGCAGCATCGGGACAGCCATGAACACTGAAGCTTTCTTT.

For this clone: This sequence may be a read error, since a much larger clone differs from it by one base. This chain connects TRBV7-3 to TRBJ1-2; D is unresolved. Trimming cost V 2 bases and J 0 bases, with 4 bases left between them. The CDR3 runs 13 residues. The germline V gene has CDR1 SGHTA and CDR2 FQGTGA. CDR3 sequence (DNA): TGTGCCAGCAGCTTAGAAGCTAACTATGGCTACACCTTC. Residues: CASSLEANYGYTF. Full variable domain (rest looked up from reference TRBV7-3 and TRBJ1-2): GAGVSQTPSNKVTEKGKYVELRCDPISGHTALYWYRQSLGQGPEFLIYFQGTGAADDSGLPNDRFFAVRPEGSVSTLKIQRTERGDSAVYLCASSLEANYGYTFGSGTRLTVV.

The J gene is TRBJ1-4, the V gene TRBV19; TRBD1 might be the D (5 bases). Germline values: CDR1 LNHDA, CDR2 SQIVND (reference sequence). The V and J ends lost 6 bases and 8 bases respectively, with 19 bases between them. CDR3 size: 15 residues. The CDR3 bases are TGTGCCAGTAGCTCCTCCGGGACGGGGGAGGAAAAACTGTTTTTT. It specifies CASSSSGTGEEKLFF.

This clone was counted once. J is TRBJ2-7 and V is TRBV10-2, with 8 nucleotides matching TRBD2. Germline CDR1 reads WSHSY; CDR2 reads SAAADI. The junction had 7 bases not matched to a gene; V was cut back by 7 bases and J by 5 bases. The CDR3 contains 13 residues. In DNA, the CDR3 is TGCGCCAGCACTCTAGCGGGCGGGGACGAGCAGTACTTC. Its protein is CASTLAGGDEQYF.

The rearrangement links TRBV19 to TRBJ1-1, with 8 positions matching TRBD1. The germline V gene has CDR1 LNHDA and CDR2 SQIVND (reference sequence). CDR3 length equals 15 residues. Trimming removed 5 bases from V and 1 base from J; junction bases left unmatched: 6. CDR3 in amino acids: CASSPGTGWNTEAFF. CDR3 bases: TGTGCCAGTAGTCCGGGGACAGGATGGAACACTGAAGCTTTCTTT.

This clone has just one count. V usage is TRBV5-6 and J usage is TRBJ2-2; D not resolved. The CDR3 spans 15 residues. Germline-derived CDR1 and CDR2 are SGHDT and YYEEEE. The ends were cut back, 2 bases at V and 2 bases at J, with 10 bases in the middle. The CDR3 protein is CASSFVGSNTGELFF. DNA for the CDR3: TGTGCCAGCAGCTTCGTAGGCTCAAACACCGGGGAGCTGTTTTTT.

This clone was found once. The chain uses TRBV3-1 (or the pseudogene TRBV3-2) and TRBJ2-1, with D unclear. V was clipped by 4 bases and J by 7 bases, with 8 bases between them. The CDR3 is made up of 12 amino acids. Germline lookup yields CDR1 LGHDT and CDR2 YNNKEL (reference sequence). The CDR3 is CASSPVGNEQFF. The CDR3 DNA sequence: TGTGCCAGCAGCCCTGTAGGGAATGAGCAGTTCTTC.

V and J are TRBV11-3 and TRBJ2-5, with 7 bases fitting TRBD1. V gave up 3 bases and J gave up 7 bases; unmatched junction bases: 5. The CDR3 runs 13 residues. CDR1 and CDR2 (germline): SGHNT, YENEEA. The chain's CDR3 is CASSFDRAGTQYF. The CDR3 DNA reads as TGTGCCAGCAGCTTCGACAGGGCCGGGACCCAGTACTTC.

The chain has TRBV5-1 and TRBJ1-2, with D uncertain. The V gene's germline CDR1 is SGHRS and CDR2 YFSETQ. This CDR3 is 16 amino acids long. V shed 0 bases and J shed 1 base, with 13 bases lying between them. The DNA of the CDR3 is TGCGCCAGCAGCTTGGACAACCCATCCCTTAACTATGGCTACACCTTC. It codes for CASSLDNPSLNYGYTF.

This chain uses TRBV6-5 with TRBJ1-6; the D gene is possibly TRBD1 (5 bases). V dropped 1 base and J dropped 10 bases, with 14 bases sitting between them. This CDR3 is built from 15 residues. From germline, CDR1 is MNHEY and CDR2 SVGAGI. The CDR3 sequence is CASSYYRDGRSPLHF. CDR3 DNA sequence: TGTGCCAGCAGTTACTATCGGGACGGTCGATCACCCCTCCACTTT.

This CDR3 is CASSLWAASNYGYTF. In DNA form, the CDR3 reads TGCGCCAGCAGCTTGTGGGCGGCCTCTAACTATGGCTACACCTTC. The chain couples TRBV5-1 to TRBJ1-2; D is unclear. The CDR3 extends over 15 amino acids. The germline V and J ends were trimmed by 1 base and 0 bases, with 10 bases remaining between them. Germline values: CDR1 SGHRS, CDR2 YFSETQ.

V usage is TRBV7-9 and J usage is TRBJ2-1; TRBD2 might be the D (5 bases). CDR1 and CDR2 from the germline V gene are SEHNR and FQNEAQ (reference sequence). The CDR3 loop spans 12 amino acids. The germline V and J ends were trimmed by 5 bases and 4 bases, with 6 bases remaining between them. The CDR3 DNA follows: TGTGCCAGCAGCGGACTGTACAATGAGCAGTTCTTC. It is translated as CASSGLYNEQFF. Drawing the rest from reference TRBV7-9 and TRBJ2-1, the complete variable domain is DTGVSQNPRHKITKRGQNVTFRCDPISEHNRLYWYRQTLGQGPEFLTYFQNEAQLEKSRLLSDRFSAERPKGSFSTLEIQRTEQGDSAMYLCASSGLYNEQFFGPGTRLTVL.

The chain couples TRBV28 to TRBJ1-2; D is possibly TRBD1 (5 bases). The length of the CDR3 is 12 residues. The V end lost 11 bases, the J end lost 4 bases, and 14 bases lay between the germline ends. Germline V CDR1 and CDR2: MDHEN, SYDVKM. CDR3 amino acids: CAGGGEAYGYTF. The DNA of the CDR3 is TGTGCCGGCGGAGGGGAGGCCTATGGCTACACCTTC.

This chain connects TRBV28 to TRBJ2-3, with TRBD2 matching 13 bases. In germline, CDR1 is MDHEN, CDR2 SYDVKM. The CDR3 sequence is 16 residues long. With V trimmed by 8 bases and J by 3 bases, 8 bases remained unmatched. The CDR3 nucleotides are TGTGCCAGCGGGGGATCGACTAGCGGGAGGACAGATACGCAGTATTTT. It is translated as CASGGSTSGRTDTQYF.

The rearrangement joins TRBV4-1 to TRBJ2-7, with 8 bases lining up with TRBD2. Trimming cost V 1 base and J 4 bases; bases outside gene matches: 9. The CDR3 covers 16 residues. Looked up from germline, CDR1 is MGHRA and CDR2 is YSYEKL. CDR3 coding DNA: TGCGCCAGCAGCCAAGGAACGGCGGGAGGAGGGTACGAGCAGTACTTC. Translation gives CASSQGTAGGGYEQYF.

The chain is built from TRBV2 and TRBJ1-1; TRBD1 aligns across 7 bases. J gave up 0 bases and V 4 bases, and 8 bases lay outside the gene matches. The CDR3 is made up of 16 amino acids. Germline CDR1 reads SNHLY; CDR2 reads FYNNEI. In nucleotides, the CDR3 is TGTGCCAGCAGTGCTACAGGGGTTCCGATGAACACTGAAGCTTTCTTT. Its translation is CASSATGVPMNTEAFF.

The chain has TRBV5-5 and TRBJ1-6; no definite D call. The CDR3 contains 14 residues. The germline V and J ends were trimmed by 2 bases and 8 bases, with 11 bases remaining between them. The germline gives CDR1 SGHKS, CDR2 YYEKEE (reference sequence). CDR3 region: CASSLLSTDSPLHF. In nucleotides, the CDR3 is TGTGCCAGCAGCTTATTGTCGACTGATTCACCCCTCCACTTT.

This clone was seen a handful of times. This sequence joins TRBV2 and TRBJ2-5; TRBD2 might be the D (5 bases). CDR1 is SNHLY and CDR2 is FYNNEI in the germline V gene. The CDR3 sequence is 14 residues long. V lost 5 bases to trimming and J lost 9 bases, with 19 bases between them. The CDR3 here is CASSPPSQARAQYF. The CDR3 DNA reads TGTGCCAGCAGTCCCCCTAGCCAGGCAAGGGCCCAGTACTTC.